This entry concerns a single T cell receptor beta chain. The sample is drawn from a study of blood T cell repertoires in COVID-19. The CDR3 has 15 residues. The germline V gene has CDR1 KGHDR and CDR2 SFDVKD. Trimming at V came to 4 bases and at J to 8 bases, leaving 5 bases not matched to a gene. Those who participated ranged in age from about 18 to 89 years and resided in about two dozen US areas. Per the original methods: Reference gene primer amplification gave estimated nucleated cell counts. Clones were read by immunoSEQ multiplex PCR, and TCRdb kept only the in-frame ones, dropping some. D and trimming were read from the DNA, whereas the V and J calls and clone size are those reported in that table. The table shows 140,000 or so clones, with 70% to 90% occurring only once.

The genes are TRBV24-1 and TRBJ2-1; 12 nucleotides match TRBD1. This receptor was obtained from a woman aged 45-65 years with acute COVID-19. The specimen was PBMCs or T cells enriched from blood (not recorded which). In DNA form, the CDR3 reads TGTGCCACCAGTGACCCCGGGACAGGGGGCGATGAGCAGTTCTTC. It specifies CATSDPGTGGDEQFF.